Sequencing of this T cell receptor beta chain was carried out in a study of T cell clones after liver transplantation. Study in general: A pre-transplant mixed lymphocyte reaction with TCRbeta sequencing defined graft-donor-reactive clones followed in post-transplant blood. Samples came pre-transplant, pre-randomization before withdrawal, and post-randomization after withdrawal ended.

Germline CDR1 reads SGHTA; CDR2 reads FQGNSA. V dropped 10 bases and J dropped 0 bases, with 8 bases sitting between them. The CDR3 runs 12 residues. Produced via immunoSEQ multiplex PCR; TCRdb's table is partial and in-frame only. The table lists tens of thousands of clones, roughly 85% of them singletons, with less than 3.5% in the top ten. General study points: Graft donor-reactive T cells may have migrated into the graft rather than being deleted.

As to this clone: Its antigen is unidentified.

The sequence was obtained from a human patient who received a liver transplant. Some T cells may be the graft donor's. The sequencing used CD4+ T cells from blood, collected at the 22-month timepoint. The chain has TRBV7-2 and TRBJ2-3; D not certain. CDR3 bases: TGTGCCATCACAACTAGCACAGATACGCAGTATTTT. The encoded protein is CAITTSTDTQYF.